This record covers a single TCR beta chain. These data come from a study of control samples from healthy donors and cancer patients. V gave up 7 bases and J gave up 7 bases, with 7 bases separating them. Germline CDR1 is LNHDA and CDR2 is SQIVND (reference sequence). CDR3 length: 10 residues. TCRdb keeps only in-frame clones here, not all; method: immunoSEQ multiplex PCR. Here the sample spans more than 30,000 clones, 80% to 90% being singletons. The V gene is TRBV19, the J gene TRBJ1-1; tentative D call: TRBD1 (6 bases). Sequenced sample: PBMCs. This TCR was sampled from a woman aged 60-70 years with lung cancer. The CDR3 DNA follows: TGTGCCAGTATAGGGGGTGAAGCTTTCTTT. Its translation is CASIGGEAFF. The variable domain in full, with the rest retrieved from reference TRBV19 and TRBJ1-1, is DGGITQSPKYLFRKEGQNVTLSCEQNLNHDAMYWYRQDPGQGLRLIYYSQIVNDFQKGDIAEGYSVSREKKESFPLTVTSAQKNPTAFYLCASIGGEAFFGQGTRLTVV.